The 19 T cell receptor beta chains below come from one sample, sequenced in a study of T cell responses to AZD1222 COVID-19 vaccine. Profiled with immunoSEQ multiplex PCR; TCRdb holds only in-frame clones, not every one. This table has more than 90,000 clones, 88% appearing once. Sample: peripheral blood, taken 28 days after the second AZD1222 dose. Receptors were obtained from an adult who received the AZD1222 COVID-19 vaccine.

This clone was counted between two and nine times. The rearrangement links TRBV10-1 to TRBJ2-2; D ambiguous. Germline CDR1 and CDR2: WNHNN and SYGVQD (reference sequence). Trimming cost V 5 bases and J 0 bases, with 16 bases left between them. The CDR3 spans 17 residues. The CDR3 DNA reads TGCGCCAGCAGTTCCGGTCTTAGTATACCGAACACCGGGGAGCTGTTTTTT. This codes for CASSSGLSIPNTGELFF.

The chain has TRBV18 and TRBJ1-1; the D is unclear. Between the trimmed V and J ends, which lost 3 bases and 3 bases, there was a span of 8 bases. The CDR3 contains 13 residues. Looked up from germline, CDR1 is KGHSH and CDR2 is LQKENI. As DNA, the CDR3 is TGTGCCAGCTCACCCCCTCAGGACACTGAAGCTTTCTTT. It yields the protein CASSPPQDTEAFF.

The chain links TRBV7-9 to TRBJ2-1; 7 bases fit TRBD2. CDR3 size: 18 residues. With V trimmed by 5 bases and J by 1 base, 14 bases remained unmatched. The V gene's germline CDR1 is SEHNR and CDR2 FQNEAQ (reference sequence). The CDR3 bases are TGTGCCAGCAGCCTTCAGAGCGGGGTCGGTGGGTCCTACAATGAGCAGTTCTTC. Its protein product is CASSLQSGVGGSYNEQFF.

The genes are TRBV28 and TRBJ1-6; D not resolved. Germline V gives CDR1 MDHEN, CDR2 SYDVKM. The CDR3 runs 14 residues. V shed 1 base and J shed 8 bases, with 9 bases lying between them. In nucleotides, the CDR3 is TGTGCCAGCAGTTTATCCGGTGACCATTCACCCCTCCACTTT. Encoded protein: CASSLSGDHSPLHF.

This rearrangement joins TRBV3-1 (or the pseudogene TRBV3-2) to TRBJ2-2, with a tentative D call TRBD2 (5 bases). CDR3 length: 13 amino acids. V was pared by 5 bases and J by 5 bases, with 9 bases between. The germline V gene encodes CDR1 LGHDT and CDR2 YNNKEL (reference sequence). CDR3 DNA: TGTGCCAGCAGCGAACGACTAACCGGGGAGCTGTTTTTT. Residues: CASSERLTGELFF.

V usage is TRBV27 and J usage is TRBJ1-2; 10 nucleotides align to TRBD1. Germline loops: CDR1 MNHEY, CDR2 SMNVEV (reference sequence). V lost 8 bases to trimming and J lost 6 bases; unmatched junction nucleotides: 9. CDR3 length: 14 residues. The CDR3, as DNA: TGTGCCAGCCGACAGGGGGCGGTTAATCATGGCTACACCTTC. This translates into CASRQGAVNHGYTF.

The chain recombines TRBV20-1 with TRBJ2-3; D unresolved. The germline V gene encodes CDR1 DFQATT and CDR2 SNEGSKA (reference sequence). Trimming pared 3 bases from V and 6 bases from J, leaving 7 bases between. CDR3 length equals 11 residues. CDR3 sequence (DNA): TGCAGTGCTAGCGACGGGGATACGCAGTATTTT. Residues: CSASDGDTQYF.

The J gene is TRBJ1-2, the V gene TRBV9, with 9 bases identical to TRBD1. CDR1 is SGDLS, CDR2 YYNGEE, per germline. J lost 4 bases, V lost 4 bases, and 8 bases had no gene match. This CDR3 is 15 amino acids long. CDR3 amino acids: CASSYTGTGSYGYTF. DNA of the CDR3: TGTGCCAGCAGCTACACCGGGACAGGGTCCTATGGCTACACCTTC.

The V and J genes are TRBV28 and TRBJ1-3, with D perhaps TRBD1 (5 bases). The CDR3 length is 15 residues. CDR1 and CDR2 from the germline V gene are MDHEN and SYDVKM. The ends were cut back, 3 bases at V and 0 bases at J, with 9 bases in the middle. The DNA of the CDR3 is TGTGCCAGCAGTTTTGCGGGGCCCTCTGGAAACACCATATATTTT. Protein: CASSFAGPSGNTIYF.

The V gene is TRBV6-5, the J gene TRBJ2-7; D perhaps matches TRBD1 (6 bases). The CDR3 consists of 12 residues. Germline CDR1 reads MNHEY; CDR2 reads SVGAGI. Deletions cut 8 bases from V and 4 bases from J, with 12 bases between. The CDR3 here is CASAPRGYEQYF. The CDR3 nucleotides are TGTGCCAGCGCCCCCAGGGGATACGAGCAGTACTTC.

The chain combines TRBV25-1 with TRBJ2-3, with TRBD1 matching 10 bases. The CDR3 runs 14 residues. Looked up from germline, CDR1 is MGHDK and CDR2 is SYGVNS. The junction had 8 bases not matched to a gene; V was cut back by 10 bases and J by 4 bases. DNA of the CDR3: TGTGCCAATACCGGGACAGGGGCCTCAGATACGCAGTATTTT. The encoded protein is CANTGTGASDTQYF. Drawing the rest from reference TRBV25-1 and TRBJ2-3, the complete variable domain is EADIYQTPRYLVIGTGKKITLECSQTMGHDKMYWYQQDPGMELHLIHYSYGVNSTEKGDLSSESTVSRIRTEHFPLTLESARPSHTSQYLCANTGTGASDTQYFGPGTRLTVL.

This clone was picked up a small number of times. The chain uses TRBV7-9 and TRBJ1-1; D possibly corresponds to TRBD1 (6 bases). The CDR3 is made up of 14 amino acids. Trimming removed 11 bases from V and 3 bases from J, with 19 bases in between. Germline values: CDR1 SEHNR, CDR2 FQNEAQ (reference sequence). The CDR3 DNA follows: TGTGCCGGAAAGGGGGGGCATAGGGACACTGAAGCTTTCTTT. Translation gives CAGKGGHRDTEAFF.

The V gene is TRBV4-1, the J gene TRBJ1-4; the D is unclear. The V gene lost 2 bases and the J gene lost 8 bases, with 9 bases spanning the gap. The V gene's germline CDR1 is MGHRA and CDR2 YSYEKL. The CDR3 consists of 13 residues. CDR3 region: CASSQIVGEKLFF. The CDR3 DNA sequence: TGCGCCAGCAGCCAAATCGTAGGGGAAAAACTGTTTTTT.

The chain couples TRBV9 to TRBJ1-2, with D uncertain. This CDR3 spans 13 amino acids. The germline V and J ends were trimmed by 0 bases and 4 bases, with 7 bases remaining between them. CDR1 is SGDLS and CDR2 is YYNGEE in the germline V gene. The chain's CDR3 is CASSVEPIYGYTF. CDR3 in DNA: TGTGCCAGCAGCGTAGAACCCATCTATGGCTACACCTTC.

The genes are TRBV5-1 and TRBJ2-5, with 9 bases aligning to TRBD2. V was pared by 0 bases and J by 5 bases, with 5 bases of the junction left unmatched. CDR1 and CDR2 (germline): SGHRS, YFSETQ. The CDR3 is 15 amino acids. In DNA, the CDR3 is TGCGCCAGCAGCTTGGTTACTAGCGGGTTTGAGACCCAGTACTTC. Its translation is CASSLVTSGFETQYF.

The rearrangement joins TRBV7-9 to TRBJ2-3, with 8 bases fitting TRBD2. With 5 bases clipped from V and 6 bases from J, the junction kept 7 bases outside the gene matches. Germline V gene data show CDR1 as SEHNR and CDR2 as FQNEAQ (reference sequence). The CDR3 is made up of 14 amino acids. The CDR3 DNA is TGTGCCAGCAGCCTTGGACTAGCCGACGATACGCAGTATTTT. Translation: CASSLGLADDTQYF. The complete variable domain, with remaining parts taken from reference TRBV7-9 and TRBJ2-3, reads DTGVSQNPRHKITKRGQNVTFRCDPISEHNRLYWYRQTLGQGPEFLTYFQNEAQLEKSRLLSDRFSAERPKGSFSTLEIQRTEQGDSAMYLCASSLGLADDTQYFGPGTRLTVL.

The chain has TRBV3-1 (or the pseudogene TRBV3-2) and TRBJ1-3; D uncertain. Germline loops: CDR1 LGHDT, CDR2 YNNKEL (reference sequence). Trimming removed 0 bases from V and 6 bases from J, with 12 bases in between. The CDR3 runs 15 residues. In DNA form, the CDR3 reads TGTGCCAGCAGCCAAGAGGATGTAAGTGCAAACACCATATATTTT. Amino acids: CASSQEDVSANTIYF.

This chain connects TRBV24-1 to TRBJ2-5; D uncertain. Germline V gene sequence: CDR1 KGHDR, CDR2 SFDVKD. Trimming took 3 bases from V and 4 from J, leaving 14 bases between them. This CDR3 comprises 15 residues. The DNA for the CDR3 is TGTGCCACCAGTGATCCCGGCACCCCCCGAGAGACCCAGTACTTC. The encoded protein is CATSDPGTPRETQYF.

The chain uses TRBV28 and TRBJ2-7, with 10 bases identical to TRBD2. The ends lost 7 bases at V and 3 bases at J; junction bases unmatched: 15. Germline CDR1 reads MDHEN; CDR2 reads SYDVKM. This CDR3 spans 17 amino acids. The DNA for the CDR3 is TGTGCCAGCACCCCTAGCGGGAGTGGCCTAGGGCTCTACGAGCAGTACTTC. Translated: CASTPSGSGLGLYEQYF.